This record concerns one TCR beta chain sequence. Data came from immunoSEQ multiplex PCR; TCRdb stores just in-frame clones and leaves some out. Here the sample spans almost 95,000 clones, around nine tenths being singletons. Enrollment of patients from Seattle took place during active infection, with longitudinal follow-up. This CDR3 has 13 residues. V shed 3 bases and J 5 bases; nucleotides not matched to a gene: 3. Germline V gene lookup returns CDR1 LNHDA and CDR2 SQIVND (reference sequence). The data belong to a study of blood T cell repertoires in COVID-19. Study-level information: Specimens from acute and convalescent COVID-19 originated in the United States, Italy and Spain. Nucleic acid was either cDNA or gDNA, and it came from T cells, B-cell-depleted T cells, or PBMCs.

The chain uses TRBV19 and TRBJ2-5, with 7 nucleotides matching TRBD2. The clonotype originates from an older woman with COVID-19, enrolled during active disease. Source material: peripheral blood. CDR3: CASSMWTRETQYF. CDR3 bases: TGTGCCAGTAGTATGTGGACTAGGGAGACCCAGTACTTC.